This note documents a single T cell receptor beta chain sequence. V was shortened by 3 bases and J by 8 bases, with 10 bases between the two germline ends. CDR1 is ENHRY and CDR2 is SYGVKD in the germline V gene. CDR3 size: 13 residues. As processed by the authors: For nucleated cells, counts were estimated from reference gene primer amplification. Repertoires were generated with immunoSEQ multiplex PCR, while TCRdb's copy carries only in-frame clones and drops some. Clone size and the V and J calls come from that table; the DNA yielded D and trimming. The profile covers fewer than 250,000 clones, with approximately 80% appearing a single time and nearly 7.5% taken by the ten largest. This record comes from a study of blood T cell repertoires in COVID-19. Study summary: Samples came from the United States, Italy and Spain, spanning acute and convalescent COVID-19. PBMCs, B-cell-depleted T cells, or T cells were the source of the cDNA or gDNA that made up the material.

Donors were grouped by their self-reported clinical history. This TCR was recovered from a woman in her thirties or forties with acute COVID-19. Source material: PBMCs or T cells enriched from blood (not recorded which). The chain uses TRBV10-3 and TRBJ1-4; possibly TRBD1 for D (5 bases). This chain's CDR3 is CAISDAGDEKLFF. The CDR3 region has the DNA TGTGCCATCAGTGACGCGGGGGACGAAAAACTGTTTTTT.